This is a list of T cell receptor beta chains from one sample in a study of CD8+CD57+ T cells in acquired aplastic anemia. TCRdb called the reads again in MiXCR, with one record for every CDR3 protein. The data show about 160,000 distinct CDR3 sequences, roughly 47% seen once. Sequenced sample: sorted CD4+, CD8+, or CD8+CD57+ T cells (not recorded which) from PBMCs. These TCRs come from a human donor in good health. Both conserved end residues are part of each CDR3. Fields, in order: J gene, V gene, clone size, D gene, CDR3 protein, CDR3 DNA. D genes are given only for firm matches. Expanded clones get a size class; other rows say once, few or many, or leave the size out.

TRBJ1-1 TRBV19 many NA CASIRWNTEAFF TGTGCCAGTATCCGGTGGAACACTGAAGCTTTCTTT
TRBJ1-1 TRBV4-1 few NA CASSLSLTRGTTEAFF TGCGCCAGCAGCCTAAGCCTGACCAGAGGGACCACTGAAGCTTTCTTT
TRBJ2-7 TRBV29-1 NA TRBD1 CSVERGRGEQYF TGCAGCGTTGAAAGGGGGCGCGGGGAGCAGTACTTC
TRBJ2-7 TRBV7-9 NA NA CASSPASDEQYF TGTGCCAGCAGCCCGGCCTCAGACGAGCAGTACTTC
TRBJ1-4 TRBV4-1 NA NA CASSQLRQTNEKLFF TGCGCCAGCAGCCAACTCAGACAAACTAATGAAAAACTGTTTTTT
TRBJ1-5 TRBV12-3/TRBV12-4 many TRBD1 CASSSFRGQGQPQHF TGTGCCAGCAGTTCCTTCAGGGGGCAAGGTCAGCCCCAGCATTTT
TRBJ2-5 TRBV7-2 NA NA CASLAGTQYF TGTGCCAGCCTAGCAGGTACACAGTACTTC
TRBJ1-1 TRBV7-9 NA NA CASSLAGPNTEAFF TGTGCCAGCAGCTTAGCAGGCCCGAACACTGAAGCTTTCTTT
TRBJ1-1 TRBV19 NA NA CASSIDRVGTEAFF TGTGCCAGTAGTATAGATCGTGTGGGGACTGAAGCTTTCTTT
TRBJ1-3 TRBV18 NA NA CASSQQSSGNTIYF TGTGCCAGCTCGCAACAGAGCTCTGGAAACACCATATATTTT
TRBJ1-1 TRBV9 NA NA CASSEMDRNTEAFF TGTGCCAGCAGCGAGATGGACAGGAACACTGAAGCTTTCTTT
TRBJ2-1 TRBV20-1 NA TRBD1 CSADRTDRSEQFF TGCAGTGCTGACCGTACGGACAGGAGTGAGCAGTTCTTC
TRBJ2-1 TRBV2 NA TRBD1 CASTSPGQGSYNEQFF TGTGCCAGCACCTCCCCGGGACAGGGCTCCTACAATGAGCAGTTCTTC
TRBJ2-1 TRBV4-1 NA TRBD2 CASSQLAGAYNEQFF TGCGCCAGCAGCCAACTAGCGGGAGCCTACAATGAGCAGTTCTTC
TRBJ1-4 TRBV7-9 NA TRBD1 CASSLVGTDEKLFF TGTGCCAGCAGCTTGGTGGGGACAGACGAAAAACTGTTTTTT
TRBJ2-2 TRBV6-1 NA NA CASRTAFGSTGELFF TGTGCCAGCAGAACAGCCTTCGGGAGCACCGGGGAGCTGTTTTTT
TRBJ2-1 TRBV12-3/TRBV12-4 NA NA CASSLGPSNEQFF TGTGCCAGCAGTTTGGGTCCGAGCAATGAGCAGTTCTTC
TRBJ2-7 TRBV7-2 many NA CASSPTNYEQYF TGTGCCAGCAGCCCAACCAATTACGAGCAGTACTTC
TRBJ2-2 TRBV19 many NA CASSIGQATRTGELFF TGTGCCAGTAGTATAGGGCAGGCCACCCGGACCGGGGAGCTGTTTTTT
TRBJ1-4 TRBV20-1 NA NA CSAKPAGLNEKLFF TGCAGTGCTAAGCCGGCGGGGCTTAATGAAAAACTGTTTTTT
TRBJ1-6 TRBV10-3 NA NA CAISMKLTGDNSPLHF TGTGCCATCAGTATGAAGCTGACAGGAGATAATTCACCCCTCCACTTT
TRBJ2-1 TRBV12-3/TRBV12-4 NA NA CASRGPTASYNEQFF TGTGCCAGCAGGGGACCGACAGCCTCCTACAATGAGCAGTTCTTC
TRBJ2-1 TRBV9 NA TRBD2 CASSGLAHEQFF TGTGCCAGCAGCGGACTAGCGCATGAGCAGTTCTTC
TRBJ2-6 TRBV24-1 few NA CATAYSGANVLTF TGTGCCACCGCATATTCTGGGGCCAACGTCCTGACTTTC
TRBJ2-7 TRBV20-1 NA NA CSARDLEEEVAYEQYF TGCAGTGCTAGAGATCTCGAGGAGGAAGTAGCCTACGAGCAGTACTTC
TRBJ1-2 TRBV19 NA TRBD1 CASKLRDRAYGYTF TGTGCCAGTAAACTCCGGGACAGAGCCTATGGCTACACCTTC
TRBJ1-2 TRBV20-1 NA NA CGASTGWNGCTF TGCGGTGCCAGCACGGGATGGAATGGCTGCACCTTC
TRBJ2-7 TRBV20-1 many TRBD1 CSARRRGQGYEQYF TGCAGTGCTCGTAGGAGGGGACAGGGTTACGAGCAGTACTTC
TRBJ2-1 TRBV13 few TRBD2 CASSRIAGGPVREQFF TGTGCCAGCAGCCGGATAGCGGGAGGGCCCGTGAGGGAGCAGTTCTTT
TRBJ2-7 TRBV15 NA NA CATSSRGPYEQGF TGTGCCACCAGCAGCAGGGGCCCCTACGAGCAGGGCTTC
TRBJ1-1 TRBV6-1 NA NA CASSGHPGRGNTEAFF TGTGCCAGCAGTGGGCATCCGGGCCGCGGGAACACTGAAGCTTTCTTT
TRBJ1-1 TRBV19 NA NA CASSLQVGGEAFF TGTGCCAGTAGCTTACAGGTAGGGGGAGAAGCTTTCTTT
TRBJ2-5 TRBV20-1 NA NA CSAQAGAETQYF TGCAGTGCTCAAGCTGGGGCAGAGACCCAGTACTTC
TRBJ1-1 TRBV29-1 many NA CSVEETGNTEAFF TGCAGCGTTGAAGAAACAGGGAACACTGAAGCTTTCTTT
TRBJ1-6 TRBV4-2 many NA CASSQDPGANSPLHF TGTGCCAGCAGCCAAGACCCAGGGGCTAATTCACCCCTCCACTTT
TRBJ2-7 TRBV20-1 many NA CSAPRSTYEQYF TGCAGTGCTCCTAGGTCCACCTACGAGCAGTACTTC
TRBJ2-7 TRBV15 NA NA CATIGIGYEQYF TGTGCCACCATAGGGATCGGCTACGAGCAGTACTTC
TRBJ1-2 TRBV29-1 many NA CSALPPGDRGYTF TGCAGCGCCCTACCCCCCGGGGATCGTGGCTACACCTTC
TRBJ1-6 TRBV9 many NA CASSVAGDNSPLHF TGTGCCAGCAGCGTAGCAGGGGATAATTCACCCCTCCACTTT
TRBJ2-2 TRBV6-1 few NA CASSVHRPPNTGELFF TGTGCCAGCAGTGTACACAGACCCCCGAACACCGGGGAGCTGTTTTTT
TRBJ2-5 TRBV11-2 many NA CASSAVGETQYF TGTGCCAGCAGTGCGGTTGGTGAGACCCAGTACTTC
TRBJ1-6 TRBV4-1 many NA CASSQDWARASSYNSPLHF TGCGCCAGCAGCCAAGATTGGGCCCGGGCGAGCTCCTATAATTCACCCCTCCACTTT
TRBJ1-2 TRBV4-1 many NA CASSQSAGAYGYTF TGCGCCAGCAGCCAATCGGCAGGAGCCTATGGCTACACCTTC
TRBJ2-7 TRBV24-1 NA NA CATSDLREQYF TGTGCCACCAGTGATTTGCGCGAGCAGTACTTC
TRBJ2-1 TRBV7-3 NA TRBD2 CASSPWTSGSYHEQFF TGTGCCAGCAGCCCCTGGACTAGCGGGAGCTATCATGAGCAGTTCTTC
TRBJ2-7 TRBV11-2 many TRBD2 CASSLRSSLGLAYEQYF TGTGCCAGCAGCCTACGATCCTCCCTCGGACTAGCCTACGAGCAGTACTTC
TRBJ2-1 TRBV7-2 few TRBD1 CASSNPGTGGFF TGTGCCAGCAGCAACCCCGGGACAGGGGGCTTCTTC